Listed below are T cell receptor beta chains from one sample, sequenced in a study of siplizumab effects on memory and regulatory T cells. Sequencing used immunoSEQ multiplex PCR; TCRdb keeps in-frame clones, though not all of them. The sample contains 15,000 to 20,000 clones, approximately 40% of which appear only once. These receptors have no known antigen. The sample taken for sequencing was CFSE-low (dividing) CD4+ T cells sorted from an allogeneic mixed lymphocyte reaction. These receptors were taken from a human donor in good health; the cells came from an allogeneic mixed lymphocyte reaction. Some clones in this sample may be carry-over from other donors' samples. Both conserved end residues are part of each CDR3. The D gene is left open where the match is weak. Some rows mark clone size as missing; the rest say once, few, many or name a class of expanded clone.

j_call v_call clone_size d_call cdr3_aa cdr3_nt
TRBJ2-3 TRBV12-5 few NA CASGLVLERTDTQYF TGTGCTAGTGGTTTGGTACTAGAACGCACAGATACGCAGTATTTT
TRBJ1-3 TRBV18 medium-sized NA CASSRESPWGNTIYF TGTGCCAGCTCACGCGAGTCCCCTTGGGGAAACACCATATATTTT
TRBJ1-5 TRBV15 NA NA CATSREAGLNSQPQHF TGTGCCACCAGCAGAGAGGCAGGGTTGAATTCTCAGCCCCAGCATTTT
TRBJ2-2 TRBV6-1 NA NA CASSAYGTTNTGELFF TGTGCCAGCAGTGCTTACGGGACGACGAACACCGGGGAGCTGTTTTTT
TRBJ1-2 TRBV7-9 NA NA CASSSPDLTGNYGYTF TGTGCCAGCAGCTCTCCTGATTTGACAGGAAATTATGGCTACACCTTC
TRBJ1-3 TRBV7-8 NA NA CASSLGLIGLSGNTIYF TGTGCCAGCAGCTTGGGGTTGATAGGACTTTCTGGAAACACCATATATTTT
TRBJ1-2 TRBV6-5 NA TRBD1 CASRPGTGAGYTF TGTGCCAGCAGACCCGGGACAGGGGCCGGCTACACCTTC
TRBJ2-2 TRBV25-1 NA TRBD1 CASRTGGGPSRTGELFF TGTGCCAGCAGGACAGGGGGAGGTCCTAGTCGTACCGGGGAGCTGTTTTTT
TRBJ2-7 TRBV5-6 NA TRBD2 CASSRRRRGNSYEQYF TGTGCCAGCAGCCGGCGGAGGCGGGGGAACTCCTACGAGCAGTACTTC
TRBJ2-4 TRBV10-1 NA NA CASSWVNIQYF TGCGCCAGCAGTTGGGTGAACATTCAGTACTTC
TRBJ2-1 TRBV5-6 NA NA CASSLISLVVTYNEQFF TGTGCCAGCAGCTTGATTTCGCTAGTCGTCACTTACAATGAGCAGTTCTTC
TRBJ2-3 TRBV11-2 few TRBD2 CASSLGLAGFTDTQYF TGTGCCAGCAGCTTAGGCCTAGCGGGATTCACAGATACGCAGTATTTT
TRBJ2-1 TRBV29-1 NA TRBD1 CSVEDRNRDRIYNEQFF TGCAGCGTTGAAGACCGAAATCGGGACAGGATATACAATGAGCAGTTCTTC
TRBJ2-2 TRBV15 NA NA CASRASAINTGELFF TGTGCCAGTCGGGCTAGCGCTATAAACACCGGGGAGCTGTTTTTT
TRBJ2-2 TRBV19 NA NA CASSTENTGELFF TGTGCCAGTAGTACAGAGAACACCGGGGAGCTGTTTTTT
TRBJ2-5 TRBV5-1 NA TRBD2 CASSFSGAQETQYF TGCGCCAGCAGCTTTAGCGGGGCCCAAGAGACCCAGTACTTC
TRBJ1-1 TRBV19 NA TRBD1 CASSTGQGLNTEAFF TGTGCCAGTAGTACGGGACAGGGACTGAACACTGAAGCTTTCTTT
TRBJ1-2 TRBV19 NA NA CASSYQRGLQYGYTF TGTGCCAGTAGTTATCAGCGGGGGCTACAATATGGCTACACCTTC
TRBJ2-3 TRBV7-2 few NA CASSLLGTGGLGQYF TGTGCCAGCAGCTTACTCGGGACGGGGGGCTTAGGGCAGTATTTT
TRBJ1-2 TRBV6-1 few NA CASSWTATGYTF TGTGCCAGCAGCTGGACAGCGACGGGCTACACCTTC
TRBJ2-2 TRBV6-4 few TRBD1 CASSAISGTGSTGELFF TGTGCCAGCAGTGCCATTTCCGGGACAGGGAGTACCGGGGAGCTGTTTTTT